These 17 T cell receptor beta chains originate from one sample sequenced in a study of cytomegalovirus exposure and HLA in healthy donors. PCR employed 60 Vbeta and 13 Jbeta primers. Assay: immunoSEQ multiplex PCR; the TCRdb copy retains only in-frame clones and omits some. This table holds 170,000 or so clones, more than 60% found once. Sequencing was performed on PBMCs. These receptors were taken from a woman in her 30s in good health and CMV-seronegative.

The rearrangement joins TRBV11-2 to TRBJ2-5; 11 nucleotides line up with TRBD2. Germline CDR1 SGHAT, CDR2 FQNNGV. The CDR3 length is 18 residues. J was trimmed by 5 bases and V by 4 bases; bases with no gene match: 15. The CDR3: CASSWPQEWIAGGETQYF. The CDR3, as DNA: TGTGCCAGCAGCTGGCCCCAGGAATGGATAGCGGGGGGGGAGACCCAGTACTTC.

This clone was counted a single time. The V call is TRBV5-4, the J call TRBJ2-3; 11 bases agree with TRBD2. Germline-derived CDR1 and CDR2 are SGHNT and YYREEE (reference sequence). CDR3 length equals 19 residues. V was clipped by 0 bases and J by 2 bases; unmatched bases: 11. The CDR3, as DNA: TGTGCCAGCAGCTTGGCTCCTAGCGGGGGGATAAAGGCCACAGATACGCAGTATTTT. Translating gives CASSLAPSGGIKATDTQYF.

For this clone: One junction end does not reproduce the germline sequence, and a read error may be involved. The rearrangement joins TRBV30 to TRBJ2-6, with 10 bases fitting TRBD1. The CDR3 has 17 amino acids. CDR1 GTSNPN and CDR2 SVGIG come from the germline V gene (reference sequence). In DNA form, the CDR3 reads TGTGCCTGGAGGGGCGGGGACAGGGGTGGTGGGGCCAACGGCCTGACTTTC. Protein product: CAWRGGDRGGGANGLTF.

The V and J genes are TRBV15 and TRBJ2-3, with 12 bases lining up with TRBD2. The CDR3 totals 20 residues. CDR1 LNHNV and CDR2 YYDKDF come from the germline V gene (reference sequence). Trimming cost V 4 bases and J 10 bases; bases outside gene matches: 24. The chain's CDR3 is CATSTDVLRPLAGGPLAQYF. CDR3 in DNA: TGTGCCACCAGCACCGACGTCCTCCGGCCGCTAGCGGGGGGGCCATTGGCGCAGTATTTT.

The genes are TRBV19 and TRBJ2-1; 8 bases map to TRBD2. This CDR3 spans 15 amino acids. Unmatched junction bases numbered 12, after V lost 5 bases and J lost 9 bases. The germline V gene encodes CDR1 LNHDA and CDR2 SQIVND (reference sequence). CDR3 nucleotide sequence: TGTGCCAGTAGTCATCCGGGACTAGTTCAGTTTGAGCAGTTCTTC. It specifies CASSHPGLVQFEQFF.

For this clone: Within the sample, other DNA sequences also encode this same CDR3. The chain links TRBV29-1 to TRBJ2-7; TRBD2 might be the D (6 bases). V was cut by 3 bases and J by 3 bases, with 9 bases left in between. The CDR3 totals 12 residues. Germline CDR1 and CDR2: SQVTM and ANQGSEA. CDR3 protein: CSVEEGGYEQYF. CDR3 DNA: TGCAGCGTTGAGGAGGGAGGCTACGAGCAGTACTTC.

This chain connects TRBV5-1 to TRBJ2-3; D possibly corresponds to TRBD1 (5 bases). Looked up from germline, CDR1 is SGHRS and CDR2 is YFSETQ. V lost 6 bases to trimming and J lost 6 bases, with 14 bases between them. This CDR3 is 13 amino acids long. The CDR3: CASISVPGDTQYF. CDR3 in DNA: TGCGCCAGCATCTCTGTCCCAGGGGATACGCAGTATTTT. Variable domain in full (rest from reference TRBV5-1 and TRBJ2-3): KAGVTQTPRYLIKTRGQQVTLSCSPISGHRSVSWYQQTPGQGLQFLFEYFSETQRNKGNFPGRFSGRQFSNSRSEMNVSTLELGDSALYLCASISVPGDTQYFGPGTRLTVL.

The CDR3 spells CASSLAAGTKNIQYF. CDR3 nucleotide sequence: TGTGCCAGCAGCTTAGCTGCAGGGACCAAAAACATTCAGTACTTC. The chain uses TRBV11-3 and TRBJ2-4; D possibly corresponds to TRBD1 (5 bases). Trimming removed 1 base from V and 2 bases from J, with 9 bases in between. Germline V gene sequence: CDR1 SGHNT, CDR2 YENEEA. This CDR3 contains 15 residues.

This clone was picked up a small number of times. The rearrangement joins TRBV7-2 to TRBJ2-1, with 7 bases matching TRBD2. The germline gives CDR1 SGHTA, CDR2 FQGNSA. There are 16 residues in the CDR3. Trimming took 8 bases from V and 1 from J; bases not matched to a gene: 11. The chain's CDR3 is CASRTGSSGSYNEQFF. The CDR3 coding sequence is TGTGCCAGCCGCACCGGGAGTAGCGGGTCCTACAATGAGCAGTTCTTC.

This clone showed up just once. This chain uses TRBV7-3 with TRBJ2-1, with TRBD1 identical over 9 bases. CDR1 SGHTA and CDR2 FQGTGA come from the germline V gene. The CDR3 is 13 amino acids. V was clipped by 5 bases and J by 7 bases; unmatched bases: 3. CDR3 coding DNA: TGTGCCAGCAGCCTGACAGGGGGTAATGAGCAGTTCTTC. Its translation is CASSLTGGNEQFF.

The rearrangement joins TRBV29-1 to TRBJ2-5; 10 bases agree with TRBD1. The CDR3 covers 14 residues. Looked up from germline, CDR1 is SQVTM and CDR2 is ANQGSEA. The junction had 7 bases not matched to a gene; V was cut back by 4 bases and J by 5 bases. The CDR3 sequence: CSVARGQGIETQYF. DNA for the CDR3: TGCAGCGTTGCTAGGGGACAGGGGATTGAGACCCAGTACTTC.

The gene calls are TRBV18 and TRBJ1-1; a possible D gene is TRBD1 (6 bases). Trimming removed 3 bases at V and 9 bases at J, with 32 bases between. In germline, CDR1 is KGHSH, CDR2 LQKENI. CDR3 size: 19 residues. In DNA form, the CDR3 reads TGTGCCAGCTCACCCCCTTTCGACAGGCCCGCACCCACTGAAAGCAAAGCTTTCTTT. It codes for CASSPPFDRPAPTESKAFF.

The chain recombines TRBV7-9 with TRBJ2-3, with 10 bases aligning to TRBD2. With 5 bases clipped from V and 7 bases from J, the junction kept 15 bases outside the gene matches. Germline V gene sequence: CDR1 SEHNR, CDR2 FQNEAQ (reference sequence). This CDR3 spans 17 amino acids. The CDR3 coding sequence is TGTGCCAGCAGCCCTCCTAAAGGTAGCGGGGGGCTAAATACGCAGTATTTT. Translating gives CASSPPKGSGGLNTQYF.

The chain combines TRBV30 with TRBJ2-1, with D unclear. The germline V gene encodes CDR1 GTSNPN and CDR2 SVGIG (reference sequence). Trimming took off 2 bases at V and 7 bases at J, with 6 bases between the two ends. The CDR3 is 11 residues long. CDR3 bases: TGTGCCTGGAGTCCGACTAATGAGCAGTTCTTC. Translation: CAWSPTNEQFF. The whole variable domain, filled in from reference TRBV30 and TRBJ2-1, reads SQTIHQWPATLVQPVGSPLSLECTVEGTSNPNLYWYRQAAGRGLQLLFYSVGIGQISSEVPQNLSASRPQDRQFILSSKKLLLSDSGFYLCAWSPTNEQFFGPGTRLTVL.

This clone has a single count. The genes are TRBV18 and TRBJ2-7; a weak D match, TRBD1 (6 bases). Trimming removed 3 bases from V and 6 bases from J, with 15 bases in between. The CDR3 is 14 residues long. CDR1 and CDR2 from the germline V gene are KGHSH and LQKENI. The CDR3: CASSPVSGHSEQYF. CDR3 sequence (DNA): TGTGCCAGCTCACCTGTCTCGGGACACAGCGAGCAGTACTTC. The variable domain in full, completed from reference TRBV18 and TRBJ2-7, reads NAGVMQNPRHLVRRRGQEARLRCSPMKGHSHVYWYRQLPEEGLKFMVYLQKENIIDESGMPKERFSAEFPKEGPSILRIQQVVRGDSAAYFCASSPVSGHSEQYFGPGTRLTVT.

The gene calls are TRBV27 and TRBJ2-1; TRBD2 aligns across 12 bases. The V segment lost 6 bases and the J segment 3 bases; nucleotides outside the gene matches: 6. Germline V gene lookup returns CDR1 MNHEY and CDR2 SMNVEV (reference sequence). CDR3 length: 16 amino acids. The CDR3 loop is CASRLTSGGFYNEQFF. CDR3 sequence (DNA): TGTGCCAGCAGGTTAACTAGCGGGGGGTTCTACAATGAGCAGTTCTTC.

This clone was detected once. The chain is built from TRBV5-6 and TRBJ1-6; 8 nucleotides line up with TRBD1. CDR1 is SGHDT and CDR2 is YYEEEE in the germline V gene. V dropped 1 base and J dropped 8; count of bases not matched to a gene: 5. The CDR3 is 15 amino acids. CDR3 coding DNA: TGTGCCAGCAGCTTGCATCAGGGGGCAGATTCACCCCTCCACTTT. Its protein product is CASSLHQGADSPLHF.